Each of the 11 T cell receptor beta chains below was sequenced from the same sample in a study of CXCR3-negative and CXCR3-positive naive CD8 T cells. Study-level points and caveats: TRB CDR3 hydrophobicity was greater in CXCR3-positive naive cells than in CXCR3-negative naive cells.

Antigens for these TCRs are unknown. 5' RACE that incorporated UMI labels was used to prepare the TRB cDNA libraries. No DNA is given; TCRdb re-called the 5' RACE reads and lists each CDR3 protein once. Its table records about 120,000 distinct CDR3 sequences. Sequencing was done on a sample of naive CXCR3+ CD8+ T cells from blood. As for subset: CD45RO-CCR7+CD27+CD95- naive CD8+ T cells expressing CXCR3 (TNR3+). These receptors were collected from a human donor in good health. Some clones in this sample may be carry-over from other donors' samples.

CDR3: CSVWDGTTNEKLFF. The chain joins TRBV29-1 to TRBJ1-4; TCRdb's assignment of TRBD1 cannot be checked, as there is no DNA. CDR1 and CDR2 (germline): SQVTM, ANQGSEA. CDR3 length equals 14 residues.

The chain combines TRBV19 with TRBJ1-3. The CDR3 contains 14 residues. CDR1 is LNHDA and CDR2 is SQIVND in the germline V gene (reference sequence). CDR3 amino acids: CACSPSYSGNTIYF.

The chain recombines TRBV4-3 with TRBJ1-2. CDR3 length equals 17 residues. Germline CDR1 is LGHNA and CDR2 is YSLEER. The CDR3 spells CASSQDQSGPANYGYTF.

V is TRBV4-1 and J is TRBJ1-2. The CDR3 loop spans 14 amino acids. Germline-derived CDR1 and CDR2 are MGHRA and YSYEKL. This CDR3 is CASSQSLGQYGYTF.

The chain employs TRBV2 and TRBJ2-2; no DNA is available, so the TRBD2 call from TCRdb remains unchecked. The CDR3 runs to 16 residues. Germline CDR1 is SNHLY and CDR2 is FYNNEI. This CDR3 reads CASSTTGTRGTGELFF.

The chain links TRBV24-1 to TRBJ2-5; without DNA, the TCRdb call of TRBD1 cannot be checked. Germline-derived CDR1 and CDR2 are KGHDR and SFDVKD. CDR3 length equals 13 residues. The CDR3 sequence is CAGGTGWQETQYF.

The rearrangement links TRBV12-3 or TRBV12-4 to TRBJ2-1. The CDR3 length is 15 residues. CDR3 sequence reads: CASSLARDLINEQFF.

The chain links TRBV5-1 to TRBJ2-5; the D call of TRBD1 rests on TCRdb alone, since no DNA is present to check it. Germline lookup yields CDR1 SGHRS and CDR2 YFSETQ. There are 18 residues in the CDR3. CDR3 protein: CASSLEVGGGPPGETQYF.

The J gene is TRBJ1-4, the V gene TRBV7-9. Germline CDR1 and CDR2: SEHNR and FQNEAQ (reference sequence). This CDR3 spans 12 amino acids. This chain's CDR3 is CASSWGNEKLFF.

This chain's CDR3 is CASSLPTGSGTGELFF. The genes are TRBV28 and TRBJ2-2; TCRdb's D gene call, TRBD1, goes unchecked for lack of DNA. The germline V gene has CDR1 MDHEN and CDR2 SYDVKM. The CDR3 extends over 16 amino acids.

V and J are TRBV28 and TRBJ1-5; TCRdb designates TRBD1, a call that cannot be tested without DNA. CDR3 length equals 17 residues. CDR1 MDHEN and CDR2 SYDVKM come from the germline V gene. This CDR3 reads CASSIPLYRAVNQPQHF.